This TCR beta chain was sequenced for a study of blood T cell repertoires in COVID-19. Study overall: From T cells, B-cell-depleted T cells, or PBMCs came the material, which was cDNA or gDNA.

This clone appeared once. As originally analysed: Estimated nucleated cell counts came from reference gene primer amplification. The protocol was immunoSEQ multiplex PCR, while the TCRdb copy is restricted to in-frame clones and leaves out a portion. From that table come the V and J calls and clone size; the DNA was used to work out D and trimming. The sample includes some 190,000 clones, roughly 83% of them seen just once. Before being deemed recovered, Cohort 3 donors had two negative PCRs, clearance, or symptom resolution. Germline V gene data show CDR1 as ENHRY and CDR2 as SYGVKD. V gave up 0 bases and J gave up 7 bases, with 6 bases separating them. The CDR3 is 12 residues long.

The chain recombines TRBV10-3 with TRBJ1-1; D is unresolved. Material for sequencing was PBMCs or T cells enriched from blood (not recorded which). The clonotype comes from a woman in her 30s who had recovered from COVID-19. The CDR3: CAISESNGEAFF. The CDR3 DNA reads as TGTGCCATCAGTGAGTCGAACGGTGAAGCTTTCTTT.